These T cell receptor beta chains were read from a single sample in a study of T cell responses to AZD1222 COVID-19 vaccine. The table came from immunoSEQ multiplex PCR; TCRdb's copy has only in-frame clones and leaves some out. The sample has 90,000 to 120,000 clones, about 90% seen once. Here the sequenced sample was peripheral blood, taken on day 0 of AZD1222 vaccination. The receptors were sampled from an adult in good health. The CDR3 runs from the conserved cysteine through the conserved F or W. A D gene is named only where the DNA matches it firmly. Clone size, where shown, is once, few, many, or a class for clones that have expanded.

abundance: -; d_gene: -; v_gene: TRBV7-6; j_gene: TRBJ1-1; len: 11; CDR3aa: CASSGRDEAFF; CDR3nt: TGTGCCAGCAGCGGTAGGGATGAAGCTTTCTTT
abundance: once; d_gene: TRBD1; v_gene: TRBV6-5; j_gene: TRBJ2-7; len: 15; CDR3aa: CASSRDRWSSYEQYF; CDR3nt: TGTGCCAGCAGCCGGGACAGGTGGAGCTCCTACGAGCAGTACTTC
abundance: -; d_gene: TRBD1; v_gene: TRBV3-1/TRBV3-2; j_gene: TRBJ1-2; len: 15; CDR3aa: CASSQGLGQSYGYTF; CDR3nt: TGTGCCAGCAGCCAAGGGTTGGGACAGTCCTATGGCTACACCTTC
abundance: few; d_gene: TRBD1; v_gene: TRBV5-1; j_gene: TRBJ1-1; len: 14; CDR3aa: CASSSTGADTEAFF; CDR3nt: TGCGCCAGCAGCTCGACAGGGGCGGACACTGAAGCTTTCTTT
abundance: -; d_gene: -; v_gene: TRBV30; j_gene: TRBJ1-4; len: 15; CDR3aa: CAWSPGTATNEKLFF; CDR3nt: TGTGCCTGGAGCCCTGGAACTGCTACTAATGAAAAACTGTTTTTT
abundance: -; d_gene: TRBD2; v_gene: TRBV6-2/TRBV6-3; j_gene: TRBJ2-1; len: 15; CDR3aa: CASSPVGLAGYEQFF; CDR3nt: TGTGCCAGCAGTCCCGTCGGACTAGCGGGGTATGAGCAGTTCTTC
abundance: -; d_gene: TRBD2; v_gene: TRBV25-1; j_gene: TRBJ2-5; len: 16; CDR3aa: CASSDLRSGREETQYF; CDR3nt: TGTGCCAGCAGTGATTTGAGGTCAGGGAGGGAAGAGACCCAGTACTTC
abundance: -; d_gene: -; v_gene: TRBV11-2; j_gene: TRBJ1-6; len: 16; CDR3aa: CASSFGGHYMESPLHF; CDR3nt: TGTGCCAGCAGCTTTGGGGGACACTATATGGAATCACCCCTCCACTTT
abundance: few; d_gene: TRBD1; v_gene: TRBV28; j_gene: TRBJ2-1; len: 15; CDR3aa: CASSLHGTGTNEQFF; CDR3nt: TGTGCCAGCAGTTTACACGGGACAGGGACTAATGAGCAGTTCTTC
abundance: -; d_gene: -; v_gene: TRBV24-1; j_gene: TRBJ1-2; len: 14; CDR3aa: CATSILGARYGYTF; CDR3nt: TGTGCCACCAGCATTTTAGGAGCCCGCTATGGCTACACCTTC
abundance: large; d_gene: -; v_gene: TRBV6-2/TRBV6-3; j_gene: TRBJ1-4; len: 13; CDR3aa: CASSEGWKEKLFF; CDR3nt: TGTGCCAGCAGCGAAGGTTGGAAGGAAAAACTGTTTTTT
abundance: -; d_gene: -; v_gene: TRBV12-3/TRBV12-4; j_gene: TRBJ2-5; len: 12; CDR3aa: CASSPGWETQYF; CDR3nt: TGTGCCAGCAGCCCAGGGTGGGAGACCCAGTACTTC
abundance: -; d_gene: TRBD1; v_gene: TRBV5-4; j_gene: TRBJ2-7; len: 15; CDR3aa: CASSRGQGKSYEQYF; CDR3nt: TGTGCCAGCAGCAGGGGACAGGGGAAATCCTACGAGCAGTACTTC
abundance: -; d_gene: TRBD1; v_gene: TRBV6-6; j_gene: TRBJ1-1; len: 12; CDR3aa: CASRQGDTEAFF; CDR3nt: TGTGCCAGCAGACAGGGGGACACTGAAGCTTTCTTT
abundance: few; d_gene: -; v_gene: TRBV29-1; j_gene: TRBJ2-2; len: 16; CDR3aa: CSVVGREDANTGELFF; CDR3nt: TGCAGCGTTGTGGGCAGGGAGGACGCGAACACCGGGGAGCTGTTTTTT
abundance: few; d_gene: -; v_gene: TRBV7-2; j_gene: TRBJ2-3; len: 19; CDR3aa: CASSLSLGGNEGATDTQYF; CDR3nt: TGTGCCAGCAGCTTAAGCCTAGGAGGTAATGAGGGAGCCACAGATACGCAGTATTTT
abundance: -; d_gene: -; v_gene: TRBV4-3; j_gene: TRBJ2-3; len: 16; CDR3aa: CASSPYRTPFTDTQYF; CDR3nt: TGCGCCAGCAGCCCCTATCGGACACCCTTCACAGATACGCAGTATTTT
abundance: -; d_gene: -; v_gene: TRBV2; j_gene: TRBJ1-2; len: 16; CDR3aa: CASSPSGRMTNYGYTF; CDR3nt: TGTGCCAGCAGTCCCTCAGGACGGATGACTAACTATGGCTACACCTTC
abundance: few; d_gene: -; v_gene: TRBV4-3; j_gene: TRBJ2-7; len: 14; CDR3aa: CASSQDSSRHEQYF; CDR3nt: TGCGCCAGCAGCCAAGACTCGAGCCGCCACGAGCAGTACTTC
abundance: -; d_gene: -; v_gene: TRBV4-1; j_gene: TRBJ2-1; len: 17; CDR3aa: CASSQERGTSSYNEQFF; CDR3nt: TGCGCCAGCAGCCAAGAAAGGGGGACTTCTTCCTACAATGAGCAGTTCTTC
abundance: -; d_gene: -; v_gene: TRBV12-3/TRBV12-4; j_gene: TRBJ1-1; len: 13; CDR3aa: CASRPVSNTEAFF; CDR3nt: TGTGCCAGCCGCCCCGTTAGCAACACTGAAGCTTTCTTT
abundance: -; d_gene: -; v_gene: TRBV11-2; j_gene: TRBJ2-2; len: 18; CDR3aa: CASSLVGVASRVTGELFF; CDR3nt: TGTGCCAGCAGCTTAGTTGGAGTAGCTAGCCGGGTCACCGGGGAGCTGTTTTTT
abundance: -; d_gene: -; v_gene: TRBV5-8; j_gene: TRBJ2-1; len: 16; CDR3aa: CASSFSTITSYNEQFF; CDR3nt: TGTGCCAGCAGCTTCTCAACCATCACCTCCTACAATGAGCAGTTCTTC
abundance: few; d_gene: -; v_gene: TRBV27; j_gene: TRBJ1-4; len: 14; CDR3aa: CASRQGGVNEKLFF; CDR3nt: TGTGCCAGCAGACAAGGGGGAGTTAATGAAAAACTGTTTTTT
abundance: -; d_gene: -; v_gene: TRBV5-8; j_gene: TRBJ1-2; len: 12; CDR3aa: CASSLRWDGYTF; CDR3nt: TGTGCCAGCAGCCTCAGATGGGATGGCTACACCTTC
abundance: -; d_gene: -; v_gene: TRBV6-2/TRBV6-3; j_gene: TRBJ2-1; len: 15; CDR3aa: CASSYSNRAAGEQFF; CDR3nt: TGTGCCAGCAGTTACTCGAATCGTGCCGCAGGGGAGCAGTTCTTC
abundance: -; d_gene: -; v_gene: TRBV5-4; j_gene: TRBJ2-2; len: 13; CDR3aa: CASSWDLKGELFF; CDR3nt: TGTGCCAGCAGCTGGGATTTAAAAGGGGAGCTGTTTTTT
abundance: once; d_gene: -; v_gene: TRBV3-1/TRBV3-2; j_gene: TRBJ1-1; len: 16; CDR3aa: CASSQAPGRANTEAFF; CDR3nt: TGTGCCAGCAGCCAAGCCCCTGGCAGGGCGAACACTGAAGCTTTCTTT
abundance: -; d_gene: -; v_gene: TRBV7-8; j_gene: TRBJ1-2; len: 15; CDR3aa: CASSPGDNRAGGYTF; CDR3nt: TGTGCCAGCAGCCCGGGTGATAACAGGGCGGGTGGCTACACCTTC
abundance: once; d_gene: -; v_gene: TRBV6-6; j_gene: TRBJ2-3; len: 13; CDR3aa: CASSPSGLGTQYF; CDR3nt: TGTGCCAGCAGTCCCTCGGGACTCGGGACGCAGTATTTT
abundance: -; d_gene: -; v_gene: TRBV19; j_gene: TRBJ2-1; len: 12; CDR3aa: CASSRQNNEQFF; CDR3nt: TGTGCCAGTAGTAGACAGAACAATGAGCAGTTCTTC
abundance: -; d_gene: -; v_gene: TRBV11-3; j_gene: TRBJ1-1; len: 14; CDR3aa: CASSRGGFGTEAFF; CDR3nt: TGTGCCAGCAGCCGAGGGGGGTTCGGTACTGAAGCTTTCTTT
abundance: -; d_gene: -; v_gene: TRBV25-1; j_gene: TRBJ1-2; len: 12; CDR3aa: CASSDRADGYTF; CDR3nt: TGTGCCAGCAGTGACCGGGCTGATGGCTACACCTTC